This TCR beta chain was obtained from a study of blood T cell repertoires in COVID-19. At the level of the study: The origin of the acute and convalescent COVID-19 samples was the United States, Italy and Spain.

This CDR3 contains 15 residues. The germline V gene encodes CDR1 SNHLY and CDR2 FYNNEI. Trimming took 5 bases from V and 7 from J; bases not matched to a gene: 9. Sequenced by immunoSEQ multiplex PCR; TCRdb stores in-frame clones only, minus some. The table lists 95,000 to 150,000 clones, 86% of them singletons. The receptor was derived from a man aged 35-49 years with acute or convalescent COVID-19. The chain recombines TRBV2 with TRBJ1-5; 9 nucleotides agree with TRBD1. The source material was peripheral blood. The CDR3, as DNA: TGTGCCAGCAGTCAAGACAGGGGGGGAGGACAGCCCCAGCATTTT. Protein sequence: CASSQDRGGGQPQHF.